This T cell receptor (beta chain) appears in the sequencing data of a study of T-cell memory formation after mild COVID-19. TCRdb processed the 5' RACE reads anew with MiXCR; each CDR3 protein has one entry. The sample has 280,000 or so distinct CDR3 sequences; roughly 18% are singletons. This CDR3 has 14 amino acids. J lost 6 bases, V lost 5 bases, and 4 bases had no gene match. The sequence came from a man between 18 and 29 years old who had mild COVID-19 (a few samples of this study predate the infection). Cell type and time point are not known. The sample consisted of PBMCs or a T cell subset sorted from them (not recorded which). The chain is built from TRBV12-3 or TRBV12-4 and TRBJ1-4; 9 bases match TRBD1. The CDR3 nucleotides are TGTGCCAGCAGTCCTGGGACAGGGCATGAAAAACTGTTTTTT. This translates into CASSPGTGHEKLFF.